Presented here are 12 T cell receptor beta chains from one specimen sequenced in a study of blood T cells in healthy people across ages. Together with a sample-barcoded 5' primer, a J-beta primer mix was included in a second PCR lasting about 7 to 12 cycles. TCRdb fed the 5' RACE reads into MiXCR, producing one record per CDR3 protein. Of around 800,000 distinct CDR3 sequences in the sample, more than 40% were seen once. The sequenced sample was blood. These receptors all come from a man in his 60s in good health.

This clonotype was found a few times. The CDR3 region has the DNA TGTGCCAGCACACTAGCGGGGGAAACACAAGAGACCCAGTACTTC. Protein: CASTLAGETQETQYF. The chain employs TRBV3-1 and TRBJ2-5; 11 nucleotides line up with TRBD2. Trimming at V came to 7 bases and at J to 2 bases, leaving 6 bases not matched to a gene. The CDR3 sequence is 15 residues long. Germline-derived CDR1 and CDR2 are LGHDT and YNNKEL (reference sequence).

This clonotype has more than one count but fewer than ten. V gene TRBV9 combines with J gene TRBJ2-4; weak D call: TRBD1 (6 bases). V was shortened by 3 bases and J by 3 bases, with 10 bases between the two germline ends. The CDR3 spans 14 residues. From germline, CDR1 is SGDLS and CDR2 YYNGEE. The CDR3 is CASSATGNKNIQYF. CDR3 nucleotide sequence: TGTGCCAGCAGCGCCACAGGGAACAAAAACATTCAGTACTTC.

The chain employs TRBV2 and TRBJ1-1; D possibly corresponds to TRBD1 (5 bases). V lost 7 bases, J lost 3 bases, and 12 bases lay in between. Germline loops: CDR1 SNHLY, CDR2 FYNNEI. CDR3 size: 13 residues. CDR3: CASIRGQDTEAFF. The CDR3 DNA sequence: TGTGCCAGCATACGGGGCCAAGACACTGAAGCTTTCTTT.

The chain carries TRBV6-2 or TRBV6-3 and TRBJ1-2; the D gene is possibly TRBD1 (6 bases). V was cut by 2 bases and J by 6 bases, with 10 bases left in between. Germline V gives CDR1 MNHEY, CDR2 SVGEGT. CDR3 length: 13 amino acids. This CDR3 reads CASSYGRDNGYTF. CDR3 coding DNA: TGTGCCAGCAGTTACGGCCGGGACAATGGCTACACCTTC.

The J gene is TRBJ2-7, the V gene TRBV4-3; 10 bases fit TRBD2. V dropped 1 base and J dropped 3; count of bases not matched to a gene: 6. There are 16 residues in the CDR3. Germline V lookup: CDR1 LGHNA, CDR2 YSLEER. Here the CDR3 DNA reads TGCGCCAGCAGCCAAGTCATAGCGGGGGGTCGCTACGAGCAGTACTTC. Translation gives CASSQVIAGGRYEQYF.

The CDR3 protein is CASSLVETSGGAVKTQYF. CDR3 nucleotide sequence: TGTGCCAGCAGCTTAGTCGAGACTAGCGGGGGGGCCGTGAAGACCCAGTACTTC. The chain is built from TRBV11-2 and TRBJ2-5; TRBD2 matches at 14 bases. CDR1 and CDR2 (germline): SGHAT, FQNNGV. With 1 base clipped from V and 6 bases from J, the junction kept 10 bases outside the gene matches. The CDR3 totals 18 residues.

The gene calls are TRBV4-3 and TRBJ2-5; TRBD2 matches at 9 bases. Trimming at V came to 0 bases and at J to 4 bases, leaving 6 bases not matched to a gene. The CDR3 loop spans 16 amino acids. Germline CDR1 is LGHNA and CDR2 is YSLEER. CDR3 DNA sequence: TGCGCCAGCAGCCAAGAAAACCTAGCGGGGATAGAGACCCAGTACTTC. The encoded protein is CASSQENLAGIETQYF.

The CDR3 bases are TGTGCCAGCTCACGGGGGGGAGATAATCAGCCCCAGCATTTT. It is translated as CASSRGGDNQPQHF. The rearrangement uses TRBV18 and TRBJ1-5; D is perhaps TRBD1 (5 bases). The CDR3 is made up of 14 amino acids. V was trimmed by 4 bases and J by 4 bases, leaving 11 bases between them. Germline values: CDR1 KGHSH, CDR2 LQKENI.

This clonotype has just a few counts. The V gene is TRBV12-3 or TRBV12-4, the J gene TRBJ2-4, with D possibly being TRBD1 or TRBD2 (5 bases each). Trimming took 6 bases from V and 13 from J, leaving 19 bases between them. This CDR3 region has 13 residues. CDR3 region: CASSPGPMREQYF. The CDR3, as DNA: TGTGCCAGCAGCCCGGGGCCGATGAGAGAGCAGTACTTC.

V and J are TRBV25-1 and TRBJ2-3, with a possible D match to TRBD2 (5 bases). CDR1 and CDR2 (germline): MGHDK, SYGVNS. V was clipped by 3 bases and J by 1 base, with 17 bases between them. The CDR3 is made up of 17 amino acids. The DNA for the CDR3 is TGTGCCAGCAGTGACCCGACCCTGAAGAGGGGCACAGATACGCAGTATTTT. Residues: CASSDPTLKRGTDTQYF. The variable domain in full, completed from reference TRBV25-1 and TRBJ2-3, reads EADIYQTPRYLVIGTGKKITLECSQTMGHDKMYWYQQDPGMELHLIHYSYGVNSTEKGDLSSESTVSRIRTEHFPLTLESARPSHTSQYLCASSDPTLKRGTDTQYFGPGTRLTVL.

CDR3 region: CASRLGWGQQETQYF. The DNA of the CDR3 is TGTGCCAGCAGACTCGGGTGGGGGCAACAAGAGACCCAGTACTTC. This rearrangement joins TRBV12-3 or TRBV12-4 to TRBJ2-5; D is possibly TRBD1 (6 bases). With 6 bases removed from V and 2 bases from J, the gap between germline ends came to 16 bases. This CDR3 is built from 15 residues.

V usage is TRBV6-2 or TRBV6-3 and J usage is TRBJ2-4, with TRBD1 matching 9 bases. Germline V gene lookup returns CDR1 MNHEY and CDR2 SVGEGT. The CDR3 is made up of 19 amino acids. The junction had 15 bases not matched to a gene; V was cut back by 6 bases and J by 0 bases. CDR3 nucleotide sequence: TGTGCCAGCAGCCGGGTGCGGACAGGGGATCAATTAGCCAAAAACATTCAGTACTTC. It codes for CASSRVRTGDQLAKNIQYF.